This TCR beta chain was recovered during a study of cytomegalovirus exposure and HLA in healthy donors. Study-level results: An analysis was carried out at a later point. It showed that HLA-associated TCR beta chains were more clonally expanded than equally common non-associated chains.

This clone was picked up one time. Antigen specificity is unknown. The length of the CDR3 is 15 residues. Losses at the gene ends were 5 bases for V and 5 bases for J; bases not matched to a gene: 9. CDR1 and CDR2 (germline): SEHNR, FQNEAQ (reference sequence). PCR employed 60 Vbeta and 13 Jbeta primers. Original processing notes: Around 76 million unique TCR beta chains, about 12 million shared, were counted in a later analysis. The protocol was immunoSEQ multiplex PCR, while the TCRdb copy is restricted to in-frame clones and leaves out a portion. V and J calls and clone size come straight from that table; D and trimming were deduced from the DNA. The data show about 120,000 clones, around 86% seen once.

This TCR derives from a woman aged 40-49 years in good health and CMV-seronegative. Sequenced material: PBMCs. The chain uses TRBV7-9 and TRBJ2-5; 9 nucleotides line up with TRBD1. CDR3 in DNA: TGTGCCAGCAGCAAATCCGGGACAGGGACCGAGACCCAGTACTTC. This translates into CASSKSGTGTETQYF.